This T cell receptor beta chain was sequenced in a study of cytomegalovirus exposure and HLA in healthy donors. In the PCR, 60 Vbeta and 13 Jbeta primers were used. Repertoires were generated with immunoSEQ multiplex PCR, while TCRdb's copy carries only in-frame clones and drops some. This sample has roughly 69,000 clones; about 78% occur once, and the top ten carry 2.5% to 3.5%. V lost 2 bases to trimming and J lost 0 bases, with 13 bases between them. The CDR3 contains 15 residues. In germline, CDR1 is GTSNPN, CDR2 SVGIG (reference sequence). The sequence came from a man aged 18 to 35 in good health and CMV-seronegative. Material for sequencing was PBMCs. The V gene is TRBV30, the J gene TRBJ2-5; tentatively, D is TRBD1 (6 bases). The CDR3, as DNA: TGTGCCTGGAGTCCAGGGGTCGGGTACCAAGAGACCCAGTACTTC. Protein product: CAWSPGVGYQETQYF.